These T cell receptor beta chains were read from a single sample in a study of blood T cell repertoires in COVID-19. This table comes from immunoSEQ multiplex PCR, and its TCRdb copy is limited to in-frame clones, with some not included. The table lists 280,000 or so clones, just under 90% of them singletons. The sample comprised PBMCs or T cells enriched from blood (not recorded which). These receptors came from a woman between 50 and 59 years old who had been exposed to COVID-19. The CDR3 runs from the conserved cysteine through the conserved F or W. D genes are given only for firm matches. Expanded clones get a size class; other rows say once, few or many, or leave the size out.

j_call cdr3_length v_call clone_size d_call cdr3_nt cdr3_aa
TRBJ1-1 15 TRBV6-1 - - TGTGCCAGCAGTGAAGGTAGACAGGCGAACACTGAAGCTTTCTTT CASSEGRQANTEAFF
TRBJ2-5 15 TRBV5-6 once TRBD2 TGTGCCAGCAGTCGAGCGGGGGGAATACAAGAGACCCAGTACTTC CASSRAGGIQETQYF
TRBJ1-6 16 TRBV3-1/TRBV3-2 - TRBD1 TGTGCCAGCAGCCAAGGACAGGGGCTGTGGAATTCACCCCTCCACTTT CASSQGQGLWNSPLHF
TRBJ1-2 16 TRBV11-2 - TRBD1 TGTGCCAGCAGCCGTAACGGACGGGGGCAGGGGGGTGGCTACACCTTC CASSRNGRGQGGGYTF
TRBJ1-1 16 TRBV4-1 - TRBD1 TGCGCCAGCAGCCAAGATTTGAGGGGACAGTACACTGAAGCTTTCTTT CASSQDLRGQYTEAFF
TRBJ2-2 14 TRBV10-3 - TRBD1 TGTGCCATCAGGGGGACAGCCTCCACCGGGGAGCTGTTTTTT CAIRGTASTGELFF
TRBJ2-7 14 TRBV2 - - TGTGCCAGCATCGCGGACTACACTTCCTACGAGCAGTACTTC CASIADYTSYEQYF
TRBJ2-3 16 TRBV3-1/TRBV3-2 - TRBD2 TGTGCCAGCAGCCCTTTTTCCGGGGGGGCCACAGATACGCAGTATTTT CASSPFSGGATDTQYF
TRBJ1-2 12 TRBV29-1 once TRBD1 TGCAGCGTTGGACAGGGGGTGGATGGCTACACCTTC CSVGQGVDGYTF
TRBJ1-5 15 TRBV28 - TRBD1 TGTGCCAGCAGTTCGGGACAGGGTGGCAATCAGCCCCAGCATTTT CASSSGQGGNQPQHF
TRBJ1-1 12 TRBV9 - - TGTGCCAGCAGCGAGACGACAGATGAAGCTTTCTTT CASSETTDEAFF
TRBJ2-5 15 TRBV7-2 - TRBD1 TGTGCCAGCAGCCAACAGGGGGCGCGACAAGAGACCCAGTACTTC CASSQQGARQETQYF
TRBJ1-2 13 TRBV15 - - TGTGCCACCAGCACAACAGAGAACTATGGCTACACCTTC CATSTTENYGYTF
TRBJ1-1 14 TRBV18 - - TGTGCCAGCTCACCCGTAGGGGCCGGCACTGAAGCTTTCTTT CASSPVGAGTEAFF
TRBJ2-1 15 TRBV27 few TRBD2 TGTGCCAGCAGTTTACACAGCGGGGGGGATAATGAGCAGTTCTTC CASSLHSGGDNEQFF
TRBJ1-1 16 TRBV3-1/TRBV3-2 - - TGTGCCAGCAGCCTCCGACAGGAACTACCGGGTACTGAAGCTTTCTTT CASSLRQELPGTEAFF
TRBJ2-7 15 TRBV29-1 - TRBD1 TGCAGCGTTGATGGGACAGGAGACCTGGGTCCCGAGCAGTACTTC CSVDGTGDLGPEQYF
TRBJ1-1 16 TRBV23-1 once - TGCGCCAGCAGCCGACCTGCCTATGACAGCACGGGCGAAGCTTTCTTT CASSRPAYDSTGEAFF
TRBJ1-1 15 TRBV5-4 few - TGTGCCAGCAGCTTGGCCGGGCGGACAAACACTGAAGCTTTCTTT CASSLAGRTNTEAFF
TRBJ1-3 13 TRBV29-1 - - TGCAGCGTTGGAATGGGCGGGGGGAACACCATATATTTT CSVGMGGGNTIYF
TRBJ2-7 15 TRBV2 - - TGTGCCAGCAGTGACGGTAGGCAGGCCCGGTACGAGCAGTACTTC CASSDGRQARYEQYF
TRBJ2-5 14 TRBV13 - - TGTGCCAGCAGCTCCCTGATGGTCCAGGAGACCCAGTACTTC CASSSLMVQETQYF
TRBJ1-3 18 TRBV4-1 once TRBD1 TGCGCCAGCAGCCAAGAGAGGACAGGACAGAGCTCTGGAAACACCATATATTTT CASSQERTGQSSGNTIYF
TRBJ1-5 15 TRBV19 - - TGTGCCAGTAGCTCTTGGGGGGGAGGCAATCAGCCCCAGCATTTT CASSSWGGGNQPQHF
TRBJ2-6 18 TRBV5-4 once TRBD1 TGTGCCAGCAGCTTGGGTGGACAGGGGGCCTCTGGGGCCAACGTCCTGACTTTC CASSLGGQGASGANVLTF
TRBJ1-4 13 TRBV14 - - TGTGCCAGCAGCCGGGACATAAATGAAAAACTGTTTTTT CASSRDINEKLFF
TRBJ1-4 14 TRBV30 - - TGTGCCTCCTCGTTAGGCAGGCTGGATGAAAAACTGTTTTTT CASSLGRLDEKLFF
TRBJ1-5 15 TRBV28 once TRBD1 TGTGCCAGCATCAAGACAGGGCTTAGCAATCAGCCCCAGCATTTT CASIKTGLSNQPQHF
TRBJ1-3 16 TRBV15 - - TGTGCCACCAGTTTAGACAAAACCTCCTCTGGAAACACCATATATTTT CATSLDKTSSGNTIYF
TRBJ2-1 16 TRBV4-1 few TRBD2 TGCGCCAGCAGCCAACTAACTAGCGGGGGGGCTAGTGAGCAGTTCTTC CASSQLTSGGASEQFF
TRBJ1-4 14 TRBV11-2 - - TGTGCCAGCAGCTTAGATATGGCCGGGGAAAAACTGTTTTTT CASSLDMAGEKLFF
TRBJ1-1 15 TRBV20-1 - TRBD1 TGCAGTGCTAGTGCGGGACAGGGAGGGAACACTGAAGCTTTCTTT CSASAGQGGNTEAFF
TRBJ2-2 15 TRBV4-2 - - TGTGCCAGCAGCCAAGGAGGGACGAACACCGGGGAGCTGTTTTTT CASSQGGTNTGELFF
TRBJ2-3 15 TRBV5-1 - TRBD1 TGCGCCAGCAGCCCAGGACAGGGAGGTCCAGATACGCAGTATTTT CASSPGQGGPDTQYF
TRBJ1-6 18 TRBV30 - - TGTGCCTGGAGTGTACGTCGGGTCGAGGTTGGTCCAGCCTCACCCCTCCACTTT CAWSVRRVEVGPASPLHF
TRBJ2-7 14 TRBV5-6 - - TGTGCCAGCAGTCCCCTCGGGGGTCCCTACGAGCAGTACTTC CASSPLGGPYEQYF
TRBJ1-5 15 TRBV5-1 once TRBD1 TGCGCCAGCAGCTTGGGGACAGGGGGTAATCAGCCCCAGCATTTT CASSLGTGGNQPQHF
TRBJ1-1 13 TRBV10-3 - - TGTGCCACGGAGGACAGTACGAACACTGAAGCTTTCTTT CATEDSTNTEAFF
TRBJ1-5 15 TRBV7-9 - - TGTGCCGTCGGTTTAGGGGCGAATAGCAATCAGCCCCAGCATTTT CAVGLGANSNQPQHF
TRBJ1-6 15 TRBV30 once TRBD1 TGTGCCTGGACTGTGGGGACAGTCCTTAATTCACCCCTCCACTTT CAWTVGTVLNSPLHF
TRBJ1-4 13 TRBV5-6 - - TGTGCCAGCAGTGACAGCCTTAATGAAAAACTGTTTTTT CASSDSLNEKLFF
TRBJ1-2 16 TRBV5-1 - TRBD1 TGCGCCAGCAGCTTTCCCGGGACAGGGGATGCTAATGGCTACACCTTC CASSFPGTGDANGYTF
TRBJ2-7 15 TRBV9 - - TGTGCCAGCAGCGTAGAGTCAGGCCCTTCCTACGAGCAGTACTTC CASSVESGPSYEQYF
TRBJ1-6 13 TRBV12-3/TRBV12-4 - - TGTGCCAGCAGTTTCCGAGGGAATTCACCCCTCCACTTT CASSFRGNSPLHF
TRBJ1-4 13 TRBV19 - TRBD1 TGTGCCAGTTTGGACAGGGGTGGCGAAAAACTGTTTTTT CASLDRGGEKLFF
TRBJ1-6 15 TRBV4-1 - - TGCGCCAGCAGCCAAGAGTGGGGGGATTCTTCACCCCTCCACTTT CASSQEWGDSSPLHF
TRBJ1-4 14 TRBV11-2 - - TGTGCCAGCAGCCCCGGCAGGCTTAATGAAAAACTGTTTTTT CASSPGRLNEKLFF
TRBJ2-7 13 TRBV6-6 - - TGTGCCAGCAGTTATGGGCGGGGCTACGAGCAGTACTTC CASSYGRGYEQYF
TRBJ2-7 17 TRBV30 - TRBD1 TGTGCCTGGAGTGTCCCCGCCGTCTGGGACAGGGGCTACGAGCAGTACTTC CAWSVPAVWDRGYEQYF
TRBJ2-2 15 TRBV7-9 - - TGTGCCAGCAGCTTCGGGACAAGATTCACCGGGGAGCTGTTTTTT CASSFGTRFTGELFF
TRBJ1-3 15 TRBV27 - - TGTGCCAGCAGTCTCGCAGGGCCCTCTGGAAACACCATATATTTT CASSLAGPSGNTIYF
TRBJ2-1 16 TRBV5-1 - TRBD2 TGCGCCAGCAGCTTGGCGACTGCGGGAGGGTTTGATGAGCAGTTCTTC CASSLATAGGFDEQFF
TRBJ2-2 16 TRBV5-8 - TRBD1 TGTGCCAGCAGCTTGCGGGACAGGGGGAACACCGGGGAGCTGTTTTTT CASSLRDRGNTGELFF
TRBJ2-5 11 TRBV6-5 - - TGTGCCAGCGCCCGGTTGGAGACCCAGTACTTC CASARLETQYF
TRBJ2-7 14 TRBV5-6 - - TGTGCCAGCAGCCTTGGCCCCAGGTCGAACGAGCAGTACTTC CASSLGPRSNEQYF
TRBJ1-4 15 TRBV6-5 - - TGTGCCAGCAGTTACTCTCTTAGCGCTAATGAAAAACTGTTTTTT CASSYSLSANEKLFF
TRBJ2-7 15 TRBV13 - TRBD2 TGTGCCAGCAGCTTCCAAAGCGGGGGTTCCTACGAGCAGTACTTC CASSFQSGGSYEQYF
TRBJ2-1 13 TRBV6-5 - TRBD1 TGTGCCAGCAAACCGGGACAGGTCAGTGAGCAGTTCTTC CASKPGQVSEQFF
TRBJ1-2 14 TRBV5-4 - - TGTGCCAGCAGCTTGGACGGTTCCCACTATGGCTACACCTTC CASSLDGSHYGYTF
TRBJ2-7 13 TRBV19 - TRBD1 TGTGCCAGTAGTATGGGGGACAGCTACGAGCAGTACTTC CASSMGDSYEQYF